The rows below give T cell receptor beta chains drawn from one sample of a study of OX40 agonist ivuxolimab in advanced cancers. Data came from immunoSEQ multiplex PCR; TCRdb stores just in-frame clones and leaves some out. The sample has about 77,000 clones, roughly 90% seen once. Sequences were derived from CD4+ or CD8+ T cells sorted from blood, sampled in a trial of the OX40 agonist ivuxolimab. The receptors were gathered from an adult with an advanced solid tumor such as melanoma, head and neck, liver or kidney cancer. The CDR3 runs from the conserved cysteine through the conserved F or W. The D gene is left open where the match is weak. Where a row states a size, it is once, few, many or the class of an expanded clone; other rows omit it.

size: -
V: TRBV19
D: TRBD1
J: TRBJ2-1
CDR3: CASSAVTGNSFNEQFF
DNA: TGTGCCAGTAGTGCGGTGACAGGGAATTCGTTCAATGAGCAGTTCTTC

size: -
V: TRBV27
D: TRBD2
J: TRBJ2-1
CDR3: CASSKREDENEQFF
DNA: TGTGCCAGCAGTAAACGGGAGGATGAAAATGAGCAGTTCTTC

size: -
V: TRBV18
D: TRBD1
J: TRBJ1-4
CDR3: CASSPPPGQDNEKLFF
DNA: TGTGCCAGCTCACCTCCACCGGGACAGGATAATGAAAAACTGTTTTTT

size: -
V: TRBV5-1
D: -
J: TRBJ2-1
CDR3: CASSLPSSYNEQFF
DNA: TGCGCCAGCAGCTTACCTAGCTCCTACAATGAGCAGTTCTTC

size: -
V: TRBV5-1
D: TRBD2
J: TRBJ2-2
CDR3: CASSSSGRSAGELFF
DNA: TGCGCCAGCAGCTCTAGCGGGAGGAGTGCCGGGGAGCTGTTTTTT

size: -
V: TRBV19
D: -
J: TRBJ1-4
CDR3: CASSISGQQPEKLFF
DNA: TGTGCCAGTAGTATATCGGGGCAGCAACCTGAAAAACTGTTTTTT

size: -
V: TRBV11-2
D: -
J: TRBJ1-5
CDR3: CASSPTGNNQPQHF
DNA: TGTGCCAGCAGCCCGACAGGTAACAATCAGCCCCAGCATTTT

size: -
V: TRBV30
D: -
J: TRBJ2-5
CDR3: CAWASGVGGETQYF
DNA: TGTGCCTGGGCCTCGGGGGTTGGAGGAGAGACCCAGTACTTC

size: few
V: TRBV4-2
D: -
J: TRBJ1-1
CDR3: CASSQRQGGDTEAFF
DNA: TGTGCCAGCAGCCAGCGCCAGGGCGGGGACACTGAAGCTTTCTTT

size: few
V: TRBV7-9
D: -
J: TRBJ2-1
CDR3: CASSSGTQEQFF
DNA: TGTGCCAGCAGCTCCGGGACACAGGAGCAGTTCTTC

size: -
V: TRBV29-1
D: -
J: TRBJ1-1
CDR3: CSVAAVGVYTEAFF
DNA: TGCAGCGTTGCCGCGGTGGGGGTTTACACTGAAGCTTTCTTT

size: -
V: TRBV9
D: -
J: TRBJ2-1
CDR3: CASSLNLNEQFF
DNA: TGTGCCAGCAGCCTCAACCTGAATGAGCAGTTCTTC

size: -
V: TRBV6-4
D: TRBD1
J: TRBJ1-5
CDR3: CASSETGGYQPQHF
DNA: TGTGCCAGCAGTGAGACAGGGGGCTATCAGCCCCAGCATTTT

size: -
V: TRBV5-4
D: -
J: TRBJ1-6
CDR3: CASSFESRVTLHF
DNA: TGTGCCAGCAGCTTCGAGTCGAGGGTGACCCTCCACTTT

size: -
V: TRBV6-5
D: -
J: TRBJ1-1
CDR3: CASSYIGGNTEAFF
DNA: TGTGCCAGCAGTTACATTGGGGGGAACACTGAAGCTTTCTTT

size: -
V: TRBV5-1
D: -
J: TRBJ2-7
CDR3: CASSFYRTGGSYYEQYF
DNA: TGCGCCAGCAGCTTTTACCGGACTGGGGGTTCCTACTACGAGCAGTACTTC

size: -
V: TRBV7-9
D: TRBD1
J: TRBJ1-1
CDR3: CASRPTGGKTEAFF
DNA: TGTGCCAGCAGACCGACAGGGGGTAAAACTGAAGCTTTCTTT

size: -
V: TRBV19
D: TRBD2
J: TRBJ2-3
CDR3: CASSGTSTTDTQYF
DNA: TGTGCCAGTAGCGGGACTAGCACGACAGATACGCAGTATTTT

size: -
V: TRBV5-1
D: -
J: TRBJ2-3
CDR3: CASSLDAQDTQYF
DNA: TGCGCCAGCAGCCTGGACGCTCAGGATACGCAGTATTTT

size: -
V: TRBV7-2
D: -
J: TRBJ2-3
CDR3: CASATLGTRTDTQYF
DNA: TGTGCCAGCGCTACTCTAGGGACCCGCACAGATACGCAGTATTTT

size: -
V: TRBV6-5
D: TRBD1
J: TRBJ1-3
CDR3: CASSYSWTGGGNTIYF
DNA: TGTGCCAGCAGTTACTCTTGGACAGGTGGGGGAAACACCATATATTTT

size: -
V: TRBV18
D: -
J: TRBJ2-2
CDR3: CASSPIGTNTGELFF
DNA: TGTGCCAGCTCACCAATAGGGACCAACACCGGGGAGCTGTTTTTT

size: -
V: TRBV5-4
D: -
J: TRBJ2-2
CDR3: CASSRGGGPGANTGELFF
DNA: TGTGCCAGCAGCCGGGGAGGGGGGCCGGGAGCGAACACCGGGGAGCTGTTTTTT

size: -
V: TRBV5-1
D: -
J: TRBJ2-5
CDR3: CASSPAGSQETQYF
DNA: TGCGCCAGCAGCCCGGCGGGCAGTCAAGAGACCCAGTACTTC

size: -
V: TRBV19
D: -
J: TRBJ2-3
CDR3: CASSILIPGTQYF
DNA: TGTGCCAGTAGTATCCTGATCCCAGGGACGCAGTATTTT

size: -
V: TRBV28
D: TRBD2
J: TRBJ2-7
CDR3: CASSFGGGQQYF
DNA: TGTGCCAGCAGTTTCGGCGGGGGTCAGCAGTACTTC

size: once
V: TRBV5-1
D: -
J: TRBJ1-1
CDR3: CASTYDPNTEAFF
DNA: TGCGCCAGCACCTACGATCCGAACACTGAAGCTTTCTTT

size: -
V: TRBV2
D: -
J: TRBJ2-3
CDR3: CASSEVGTDTQYF
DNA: TGTGCCAGCAGTGAAGTGGGCACAGATACGCAGTATTTT

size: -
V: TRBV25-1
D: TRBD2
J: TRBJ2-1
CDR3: CASKSRTSGGYNEQFF
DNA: TGTGCCAGCAAAAGTAGGACTAGCGGGGGCTACAATGAGCAGTTCTTC

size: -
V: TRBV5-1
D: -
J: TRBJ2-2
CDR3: CASSFMAGQSTGELFF
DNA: TGCGCCAGCAGCTTTATGGCGGGACAGAGTACCGGGGAGCTGTTTTTT

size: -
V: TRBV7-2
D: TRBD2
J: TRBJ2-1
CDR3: CASTFQVAGEANEQFF
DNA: TGTGCCAGCACCTTCCAAGTAGCGGGGGAGGCGAATGAGCAGTTCTTC

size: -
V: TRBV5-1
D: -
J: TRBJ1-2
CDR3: CASSPSNYGYTF
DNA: TGCGCCAGCAGCCCTTCCAACTATGGCTACACCTTC

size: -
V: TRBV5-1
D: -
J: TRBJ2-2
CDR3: CASSPLRNTGELFF
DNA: TGCGCCAGCAGCCCCCTTAGAAACACCGGGGAGCTGTTTTTT

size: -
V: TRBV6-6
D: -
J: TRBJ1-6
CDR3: CASSLLKSPLHF
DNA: TGTGCCAGCAGCCTCCTCAAATCACCCCTCCACTTT

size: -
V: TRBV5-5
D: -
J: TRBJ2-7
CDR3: CASSLAPRSQNYEQYF
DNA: TGTGCCAGCAGCTTGGCCCCCAGAAGTCAAAACTACGAGCAGTACTTC

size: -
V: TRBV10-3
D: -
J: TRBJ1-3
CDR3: CAISGQTASSGNTIYF
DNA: TGTGCCATCAGTGGACAGACAGCATCCTCTGGAAACACCATATATTTT

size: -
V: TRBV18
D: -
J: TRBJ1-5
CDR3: CASSPPTGNQPQHF
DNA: TGTGCCAGCTCACCACCGACGGGCAATCAGCCCCAGCATTTT